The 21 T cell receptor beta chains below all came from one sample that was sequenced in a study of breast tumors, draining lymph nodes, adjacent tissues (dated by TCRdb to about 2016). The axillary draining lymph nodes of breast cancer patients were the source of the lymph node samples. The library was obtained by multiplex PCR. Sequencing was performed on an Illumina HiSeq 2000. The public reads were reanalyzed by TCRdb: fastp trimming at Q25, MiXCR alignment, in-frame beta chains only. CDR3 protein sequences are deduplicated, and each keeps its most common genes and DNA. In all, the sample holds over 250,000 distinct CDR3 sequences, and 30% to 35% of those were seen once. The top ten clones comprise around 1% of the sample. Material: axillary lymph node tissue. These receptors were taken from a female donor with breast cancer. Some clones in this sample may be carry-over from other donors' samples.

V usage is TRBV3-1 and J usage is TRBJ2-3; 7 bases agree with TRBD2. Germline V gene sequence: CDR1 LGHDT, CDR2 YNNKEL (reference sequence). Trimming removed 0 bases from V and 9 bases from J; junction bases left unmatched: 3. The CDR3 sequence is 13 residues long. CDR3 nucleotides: TGTGCCAGCAGCCAAGAGGGGGGAGGGACGCAGTATTTT. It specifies CASSQEGGGTQYF.

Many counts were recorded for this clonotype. The CDR3 DNA reads as TGTGCCAGCAGCGTAGTCGGACAGGGGGATGAGCAGTTCTTC. It encodes CASSVVGQGDEQFF. The chain has TRBV9 and TRBJ2-1; TRBD1 aligns across 10 bases. This CDR3 contains 14 residues. CDR1 SGDLS and CDR2 YYNGEE come from the germline V gene. J gave up 8 bases and V 0 bases, and 2 bases lay outside the gene matches.

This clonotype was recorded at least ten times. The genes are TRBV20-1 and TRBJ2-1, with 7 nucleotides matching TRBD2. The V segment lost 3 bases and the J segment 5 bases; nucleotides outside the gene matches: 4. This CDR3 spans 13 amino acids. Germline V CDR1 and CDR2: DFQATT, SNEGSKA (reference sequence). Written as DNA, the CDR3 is TGCAGTGCTAGTCTCGGGGGGAACAATGAGCAGTTCTTC. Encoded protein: CSASLGGNNEQFF.

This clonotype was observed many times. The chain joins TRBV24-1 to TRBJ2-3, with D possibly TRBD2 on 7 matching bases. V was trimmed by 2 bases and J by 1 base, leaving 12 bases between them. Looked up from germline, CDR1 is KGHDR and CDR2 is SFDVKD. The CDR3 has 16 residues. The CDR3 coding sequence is TGTGCCACCAGTGATTCGGGGGGCTGGGGCACAGATACGCAGTATTTT. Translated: CATSDSGGWGTDTQYF.

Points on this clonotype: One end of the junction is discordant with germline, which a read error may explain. In nucleotides, the CDR3 is TGTGCCGGCAGCTTGGGTCTAGATACGCAGTATTTT. Protein: CAGSLGLDTQYF. The rearrangement uses TRBV5-6 and TRBJ2-3; no firm D call. This CDR3 is built from 12 residues. The V gene's germline CDR1 is SGHDT and CDR2 YYEEEE. Full variable domain (outside the CDR3, taken from reference TRBV5-6 and TRBJ2-3): DAGVTQSPTHLIKTRGQQVTLRCSPKSGHDTVSWYQQALGQGPQFIFQYYEEEERQRGNFPDRFSGHQFPNYSSELNVNALLLGDSALYLCAGSLGLDTQYFGPGTRLTVL.

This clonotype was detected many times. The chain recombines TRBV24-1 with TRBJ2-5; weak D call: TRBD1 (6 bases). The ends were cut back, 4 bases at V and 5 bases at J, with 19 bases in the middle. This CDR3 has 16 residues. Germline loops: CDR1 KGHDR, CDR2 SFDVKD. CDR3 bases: TGTGCCACCAGTGACTCACGCCTCACAGGGTTGGAGACCCAGTACTTC. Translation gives CATSDSRLTGLETQYF.

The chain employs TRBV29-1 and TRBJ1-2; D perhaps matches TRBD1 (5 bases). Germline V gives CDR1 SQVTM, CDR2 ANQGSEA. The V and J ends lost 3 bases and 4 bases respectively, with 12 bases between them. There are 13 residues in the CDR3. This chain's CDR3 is CSVEQGEGYGYTF. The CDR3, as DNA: TGCAGCGTTGAGCAGGGAGAAGGCTATGGCTACACCTTC.

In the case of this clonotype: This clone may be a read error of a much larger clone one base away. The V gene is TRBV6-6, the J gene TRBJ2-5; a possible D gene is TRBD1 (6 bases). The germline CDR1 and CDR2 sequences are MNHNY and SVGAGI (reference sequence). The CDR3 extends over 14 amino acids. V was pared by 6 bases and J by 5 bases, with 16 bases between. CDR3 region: CASSRYREGETQYF. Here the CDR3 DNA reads TGTGCCAGCAGCCGATACAGGGAAGGGGAGACCCAGTACTTC.

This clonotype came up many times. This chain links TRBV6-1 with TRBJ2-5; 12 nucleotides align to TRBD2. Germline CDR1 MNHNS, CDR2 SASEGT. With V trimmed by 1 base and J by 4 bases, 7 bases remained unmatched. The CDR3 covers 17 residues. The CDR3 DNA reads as TGTGCCAGCAGTGAAGGCAAGACTAGCGGGAGAGGAGAGACCCAGTACTTC. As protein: CASSEGKTSGRGETQYF.

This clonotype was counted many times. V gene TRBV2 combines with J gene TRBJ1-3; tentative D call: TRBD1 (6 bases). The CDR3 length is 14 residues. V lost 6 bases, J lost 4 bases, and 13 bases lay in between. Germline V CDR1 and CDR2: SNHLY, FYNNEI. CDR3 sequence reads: CASSRSRGGNTIYF. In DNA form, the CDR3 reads TGTGCCAGCAGCCGGAGCAGGGGAGGAAACACCATATATTTT. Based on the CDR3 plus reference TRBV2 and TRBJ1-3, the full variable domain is EPEVTQTPSHQVTQMGQEVILRCVPISNHLYFYWYRQILGQKVEFLVSFYNNEISEKSEIFDDQFSVERPDGSNFTLKIRSTKLEDSAMYFCASSRSRGGNTIYFGEGSWLTVV.

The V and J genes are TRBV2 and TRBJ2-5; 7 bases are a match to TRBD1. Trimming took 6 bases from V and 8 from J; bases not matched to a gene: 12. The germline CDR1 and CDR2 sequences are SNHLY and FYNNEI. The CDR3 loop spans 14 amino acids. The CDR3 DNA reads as TGTGCCAGCAGGGAAAGGGTGACAGGGAGCACCCAGTACTTC. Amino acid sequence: CASRERVTGSTQYF.

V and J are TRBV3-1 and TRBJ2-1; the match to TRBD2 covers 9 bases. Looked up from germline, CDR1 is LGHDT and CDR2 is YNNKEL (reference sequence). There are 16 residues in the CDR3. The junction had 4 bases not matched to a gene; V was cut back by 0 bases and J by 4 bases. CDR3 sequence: CASSQEGGRVYNEQFF. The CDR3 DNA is TGTGCCAGCAGCCAAGAGGGCGGGAGGGTATACAATGAGCAGTTCTTC.

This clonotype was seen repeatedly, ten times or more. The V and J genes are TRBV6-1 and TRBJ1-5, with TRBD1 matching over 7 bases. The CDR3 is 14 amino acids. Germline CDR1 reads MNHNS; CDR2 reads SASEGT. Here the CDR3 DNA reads TGTGGTTGGGGGCTCACAGGGGTAGGTCAGCCCCAGCATTTT. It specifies CGWGLTGVGQPQHF.

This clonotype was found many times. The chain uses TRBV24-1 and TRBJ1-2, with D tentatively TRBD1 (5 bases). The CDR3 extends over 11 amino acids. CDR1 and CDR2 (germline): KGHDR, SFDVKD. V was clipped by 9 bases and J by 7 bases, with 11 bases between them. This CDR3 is CATGRDGGYTF. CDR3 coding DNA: TGTGCCACCGGCAGGGATGGTGGCTACACCTTC.

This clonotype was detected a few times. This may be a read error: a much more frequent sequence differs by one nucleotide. The CDR3 DNA follows: TGCAGTGCTAGTGACGGGACAGGGGGCGGTGTTTCGAATAGCAATCAGCCCCAGCATTTT. This translates into CSASDGTGGGVSNSNQPQHF. This rearrangement joins TRBV20-1 to TRBJ1-5; 12 nucleotides match TRBD1. Germline V gene data show CDR1 as DFQATT and CDR2 as SNEGSKA (reference sequence). V trimming: 3 bases; J trimming: 0 bases; junction bases outside the gene matches: 15. This CDR3 comprises 20 residues.

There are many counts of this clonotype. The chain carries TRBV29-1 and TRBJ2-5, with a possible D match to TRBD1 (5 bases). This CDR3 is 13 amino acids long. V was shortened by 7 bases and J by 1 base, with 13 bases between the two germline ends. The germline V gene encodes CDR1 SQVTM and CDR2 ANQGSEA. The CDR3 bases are TGCAGCGCCCGTCACAGGACCCAAGAGACCCAGTACTTC. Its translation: CSARHRTQETQYF.

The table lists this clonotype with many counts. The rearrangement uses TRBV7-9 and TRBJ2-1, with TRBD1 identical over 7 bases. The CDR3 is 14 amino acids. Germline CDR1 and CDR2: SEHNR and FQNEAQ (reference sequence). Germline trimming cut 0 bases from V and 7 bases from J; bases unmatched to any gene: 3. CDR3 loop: CASSLAHRGNEQFF. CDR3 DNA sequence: TGTGCCAGCAGCTTAGCGCACAGGGGTAATGAGCAGTTCTTC.

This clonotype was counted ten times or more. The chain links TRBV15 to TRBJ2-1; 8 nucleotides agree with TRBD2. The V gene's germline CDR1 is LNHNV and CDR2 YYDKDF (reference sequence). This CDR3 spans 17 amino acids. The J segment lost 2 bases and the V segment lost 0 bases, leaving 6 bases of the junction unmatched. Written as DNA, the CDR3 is TGTGCCACCAGCAGAGATCGGGGACTAGGGGCCTACAATGAGCAGTTCTTC. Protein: CATSRDRGLGAYNEQFF.

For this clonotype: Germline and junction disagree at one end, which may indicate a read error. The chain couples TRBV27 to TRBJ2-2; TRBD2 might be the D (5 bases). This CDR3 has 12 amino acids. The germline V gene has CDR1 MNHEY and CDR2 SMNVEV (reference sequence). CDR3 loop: CASSLNTGELVF. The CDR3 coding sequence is TGTGCCAGCAGTTTAAATACCGGGGAGCTGGTTTTT.

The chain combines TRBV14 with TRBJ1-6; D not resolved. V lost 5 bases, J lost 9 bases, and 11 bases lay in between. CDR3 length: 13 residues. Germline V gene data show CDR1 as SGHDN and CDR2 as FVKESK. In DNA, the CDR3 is TGTGCCAGCAGCGCGGATTTCTGTTCACCCCTCCACTTT. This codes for CASSADFCSPLHF.

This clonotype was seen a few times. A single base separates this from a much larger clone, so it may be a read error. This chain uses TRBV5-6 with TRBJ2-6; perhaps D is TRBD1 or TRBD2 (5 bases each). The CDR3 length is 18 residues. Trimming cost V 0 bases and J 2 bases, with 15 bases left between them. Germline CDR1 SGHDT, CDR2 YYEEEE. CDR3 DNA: TGTGCCAGCAGCTTGGGACCTTCGAGGGGCCCTGGGGCCAACGTCCTGACTTTC. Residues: CASSLGPSRGPGANVLTF. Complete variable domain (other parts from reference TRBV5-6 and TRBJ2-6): DAGVTQSPTHLIKTRGQQVTLRCSPKSGHDTVSWYQQALGQGPQFIFQYYEEEERQRGNFPDRFSGHQFPNYSSELNVNALLLGDSALYLCASSLGPSRGPGANVLTFGAGSRLTVL.